The T cell receptor (beta chain) under discussion was sequenced for a study of T cell repertoires in cytomegalovirus infection. For the study at large: Recently identified HLA-C-restricted and well-studied HLA-B-restricted CMV epitopes were used. Shared public TCR beta signatures pointed to both CMV infection and a matching HLA type.

This clonotype occurred a few times. What it binds is unknown. Notes on the study in general: HLA-C-restricted, CMV-specific TCR beta clonotypes were dominant ex vivo.

TCRdb passed the reads through MiXCR, listing each CDR3 protein once. The data contain under 500,000 distinct CDR3 sequences, about 42% of them seen just once; the ten biggest clones take up about 39%. Trimming removed 3 bases at V and 2 bases at J, with 14 bases between. The length of the CDR3 is 16 residues. CDR1 is MNHEY and CDR2 is SMNVEV in the germline V gene (reference sequence). The sample here was cultured PBMCs, taken from culture after CMV antigen stimulation. The chain recombines TRBV27 with TRBJ2-1; D possibly uses TRBD1 or TRBD2 (5 bases each). This clonotype originated in a human donor in good health (CMV status not recorded). Some clones in this sample may be carry-over from other donors' samples. For the CDR3, the DNA is TGTGCCAGCAGTTTCTCGGGGCGGATTACCTACAATGAGCAGTTCTTC. It specifies CASSFSGRITYNEQFF.